This TCR beta chain was captured by sequencing in a study of blood T cell repertoires in COVID-19. The assay was immunoSEQ multiplex PCR, and TCRdb's table has in-frame clones only and misses some. The data contain around 47,000 clones, 84% of them singletons. The germline CDR1 and CDR2 sequences are SGHAT and FQNNGV. Between the trimmed V and J ends, which lost 5 bases and 13 bases, there was a span of 15 bases. CDR3 length: 12 amino acids. This chain joins TRBV11-2 and TRBJ1-5; D is perhaps TRBD1 (5 bases). The sample was peripheral blood. The receptor comes from a human donor in a cohort sampled during active COVID-19. CDR3 protein: CASSPPGGSQHF. The CDR3 bases are TGTGCCAGCAGCCCACCGGGGGGTTCGCAGCATTTT. The whole variable domain, remainder taken from reference TRBV11-2 and TRBJ1-5, is EAGVAQSPRYKIIEKRQSVAFWCNPISGHATLYWYQQILGQGPKLLIQFQNNGVVDDSQLPKDRFSAERLKGVDSTLKIQPAKLEDSAVYLCASSPPGGSQHFGDGTRLSIL.